These T cell receptor beta chains were read from a single sample in a study of blood T cell repertoires in COVID-19. Data came from immunoSEQ multiplex PCR; TCRdb stores just in-frame clones and leaves some out. Here the sample spans a few hundred thousand clones, about 89% being singletons. The specimen was peripheral blood. The source of these receptors is a woman between 50 and 59 years old who had recovered from COVID-19. Both conserved end residues are part of each CDR3. D genes are given only for firm matches. Rows may omit the clone size; those that give it use once, few, many or a size class.

D: -
J: TRBJ2-7
size: -
V: TRBV3-1/TRBV3-2
CDR3: CASSQVLGGEQYF
DNA: TGTGCCAGCAGCCAAGTGTTGGGAGGCGAGCAGTACTTC

D: -
J: TRBJ2-5
size: -
V: TRBV28
CDR3: CASSLSGGRETQYF
DNA: TGTGCCAGCAGTTTATCGGGGGGCCGGGAGACCCAGTACTTC

D: -
J: TRBJ2-1
size: -
V: TRBV5-6
CDR3: CASSLDVSSYNEQFF
DNA: TGTGCCAGCAGCTTGGATGTTAGCTCCTACAATGAGCAGTTCTTC

D: -
J: TRBJ1-3
size: -
V: TRBV16
CDR3: CASSQSSIASGNTIYF
DNA: TGTGCCAGCAGCCAATCGAGTATAGCCTCTGGAAACACCATATATTTT

D: -
J: TRBJ1-6
size: -
V: TRBV28
CDR3: CASSRSSAGRNSPLHF
DNA: TGTGCCAGCAGTCGCTCCAGCGCGGGAAGAAATTCACCCCTCCACTTT

D: -
J: TRBJ1-5
size: -
V: TRBV6-1
CDR3: CASSDLLFNQPQHF
DNA: TGTGCCAGCAGTGACCTCTTATTCAATCAGCCCCAGCATTTT

D: TRBD1
J: TRBJ2-5
size: -
V: TRBV3-1/TRBV3-2
CDR3: CASSQEKTWTGGSETQYF
DNA: TGTGCCAGCAGCCAAGAAAAAACCTGGACAGGGGGATCAGAGACCCAGTACTTC

D: -
J: TRBJ2-1
size: -
V: TRBV6-2/TRBV6-3
CDR3: CASSYNSYNEQFF
DNA: TGTGCCAGCAGTTACAACAGCTACAATGAGCAGTTCTTC

D: -
J: TRBJ2-7
size: few
V: TRBV6-2/TRBV6-3
CDR3: CASSYGRAPYEQYF
DNA: TGTGCCAGCAGTTACGGGCGGGCTCCCTACGAGCAGTACTTC

D: TRBD1
J: TRBJ1-4
size: -
V: TRBV19
CDR3: CATKVLPGQGDEKLFF
DNA: TGTGCCACCAAGGTCCTCCCGGGACAGGGTGATGAAAAACTGTTTTTT

D: TRBD1
J: TRBJ2-3
size: -
V: TRBV7-3
CDR3: CASSLQGAGDTQYF
DNA: TGTGCCAGCAGCTTACAGGGGGCCGGGGATACGCAGTATTTT

D: TRBD1
J: TRBJ2-3
size: -
V: TRBV28
CDR3: CASRDGQGVSDTQYF
DNA: TGTGCCAGCAGGGATGGACAGGGTGTATCAGATACGCAGTATTTT

D: TRBD1
J: TRBJ1-1
size: -
V: TRBV28
CDR3: CASSPGGRTEAFF
DNA: TGTGCCAGCAGTCCAGGGGGAAGGACTGAAGCTTTCTTT

D: TRBD1
J: TRBJ2-1
size: -
V: TRBV7-8
CDR3: CASSLDRVGNEQFF
DNA: TGTGCCAGCAGCTTGGACAGGGTCGGGAATGAGCAGTTCTTC

D: -
J: TRBJ2-1
size: -
V: TRBV25-1
CDR3: CASSVGIRGWNEQFF
DNA: TGTGCCAGCAGTGTGGGTATAAGGGGCTGGAATGAGCAGTTCTTC

D: -
J: TRBJ2-5
size: -
V: TRBV5-8
CDR3: CASSLQETQYF
DNA: TGTGCCAGCAGCTTGCAGGAGACCCAGTACTTC

D: -
J: TRBJ2-7
size: many
V: TRBV21-1
CDR3: CASSKAGSLKTYEQYF
DNA: TGTGCCAGCAGCAAAGCTGGCTCCCTTAAAACATACGAGCAGTACTTC

D: TRBD2
J: TRBJ2-3
size: -
V: TRBV18
CDR3: CAILIEGLAGRTDTQYF
DNA: TGTGCCATCCTAATTGAGGGACTAGCGGGCCGCACAGATACGCAGTATTTT

D: -
J: TRBJ2-1
size: few
V: TRBV11-2
CDR3: CASSWGPQQEQFF
DNA: TGTGCCAGCAGTTGGGGCCCTCAGCAGGAGCAGTTCTTC

D: -
J: TRBJ2-3
size: once
V: TRBV27
CDR3: CASSLASGPTDTQYF
DNA: TGTGCCAGCAGTTTAGCGTCAGGTCCCACAGATACGCAGTATTTT

D: TRBD1
J: TRBJ1-1
size: -
V: TRBV10-1
CDR3: CASSEHRTGRTEAFF
DNA: TGCGCCAGCAGTGAGCATCGGACAGGCCGCACTGAAGCTTTCTTT

D: -
J: TRBJ2-7
size: -
V: TRBV5-8
CDR3: CASSFVYEQYF
DNA: TGTGCCAGCAGCTTCGTTTACGAGCAGTACTTC

D: -
J: TRBJ1-1
size: -
V: TRBV30
CDR3: CAWRRGMNTEAFF
DNA: TGTGCCTGGAGGCGGGGTATGAACACTGAAGCTTTCTTT

D: -
J: TRBJ2-1
size: -
V: TRBV30
CDR3: CAWSVRAANEQFF
DNA: TGTGCCTGGAGTGTACGAGCGGCCAATGAGCAGTTCTTC

D: TRBD1
J: TRBJ2-3
size: -
V: TRBV18
CDR3: CASSSTGVADTQYF
DNA: TGTGCCAGCTCATCGACAGGGGTGGCGGATACGCAGTATTTT

D: TRBD2
J: TRBJ2-2
size: -
V: TRBV18
CDR3: CASSPVAGGPRSTGELFF
DNA: TGTGCCAGCTCACCGGTGGCGGGAGGGCCAAGGAGCACCGGGGAGCTGTTTTTT

D: TRBD1
J: TRBJ2-4
size: -
V: TRBV19
CDR3: CASSRDRGRVLQYF
DNA: TGTGCCAGTAGTAGGGACAGGGGGCGCGTTCTCCAGTACTTC

D: TRBD2
J: TRBJ2-5
size: -
V: TRBV4-2
CDR3: CASSPGLAGASQETQYF
DNA: TGTGCCAGCAGCCCAGGACTAGCCGGCGCCTCACAAGAGACCCAGTACTTC

D: TRBD1
J: TRBJ2-1
size: -
V: TRBV27
CDR3: CASSPRTGNNEQFF
DNA: TGTGCCAGCAGTCCACGGACAGGGAACAATGAGCAGTTCTTC

D: -
J: TRBJ2-1
size: -
V: TRBV28
CDR3: CAIGGPYNEQFF
DNA: TGTGCGATCGGAGGGCCCTACAATGAGCAGTTCTTC

D: -
J: TRBJ2-7
size: -
V: TRBV6-5
CDR3: CASGGEMAYEQYF
DNA: TGTGCCAGCGGGGGCGAGATGGCCTACGAGCAGTACTTC

D: TRBD1
J: TRBJ1-4
size: -
V: TRBV27
CDR3: CASSPGQGTTNEKLFF
DNA: TGTGCCAGCAGCCCGGGACAGGGAACAACTAATGAAAAACTGTTTTTT

D: TRBD1
J: TRBJ1-5
size: -
V: TRBV2
CDR3: CASSTQGAGSNQPQHF
DNA: TGTGCCAGCAGTACACAGGGGGCCGGAAGCAATCAGCCCCAGCATTTT

D: TRBD1
J: TRBJ2-7
size: once
V: TRBV6-5
CDR3: CASSYSPGGEQYF
DNA: TGTGCCAGCAGTTACAGCCCAGGGGGCGAGCAGTACTTC

D: TRBD2
J: TRBJ2-1
size: -
V: TRBV28
CDR3: CASSLSGGGLYNEQFF
DNA: TGTGCCAGCAGTTTGTCCGGCGGGGGACTCTACAATGAGCAGTTCTTC

D: -
J: TRBJ1-1
size: -
V: TRBV15
CDR3: CATSGGKNTEAFF
DNA: TGTGCCACCAGCGGGGGGAAGAACACTGAAGCTTTCTTT

D: -
J: TRBJ2-3
size: -
V: TRBV5-8
CDR3: CASSLPTSHTDTQYF
DNA: TGTGCCAGCAGCTTGCCCACCTCACACACAGATACGCAGTATTTT

D: -
J: TRBJ1-2
size: -
V: TRBV7-2
CDR3: CASSFHPLGTNYGYTF
DNA: TGTGCCAGCAGCTTCCACCCCCTCGGGACTAACTATGGCTACACCTTC

D: TRBD1
J: TRBJ1-4
size: -
V: TRBV2
CDR3: CASSEGRGREKLFF
DNA: TGTGCCAGCAGTGAGGGCAGGGGGAGAGAAAAACTGTTTTTT

D: -
J: TRBJ1-3
size: -
V: TRBV4-1
CDR3: CASSPRVGLHPSSGNTIYF
DNA: TGCGCCAGCAGCCCCCGGGTAGGCCTACACCCTTCGTCTGGAAACACCATATATTTT

D: -
J: TRBJ2-7
size: -
V: TRBV6-6
CDR3: CASIEVAGSYEQYF
DNA: TGTGCCAGCATCGAGGTAGCTGGAAGCTACGAGCAGTACTTC

D: TRBD2
J: TRBJ2-3
size: -
V: TRBV6-6
CDR3: CASSLPLAGGSDTQYF
DNA: TGTGCCAGCAGTCTCCCACTAGCGGGGGGGAGTGATACGCAGTATTTT

D: -
J: TRBJ1-5
size: -
V: TRBV7-2
CDR3: CASSLFMSQPQHF
DNA: TGTGCCAGCAGCTTATTTATGTCTCAGCCCCAGCATTTT

D: TRBD1
J: TRBJ1-1
size: -
V: TRBV10-3
CDR3: CAISTLPGQGNTEAFF
DNA: TGTGCCATCAGCACCTTGCCGGGACAGGGAAACACTGAAGCTTTCTTT

D: TRBD2
J: TRBJ2-7
size: -
V: TRBV6-2/TRBV6-3
CDR3: CASSDALGRESSYEQYF
DNA: TGTGCCAGCAGTGACGCCCTGGGGAGGGAGTCATCCTACGAGCAGTACTTC

D: -
J: TRBJ1-1
size: -
V: TRBV11-2
CDR3: CASSLSIRNTEAFF
DNA: TGTGCCAGCAGCTTAAGCATCCGGAACACTGAAGCTTTCTTT

D: -
J: TRBJ2-5
size: -
V: TRBV7-3
CDR3: CASSLTIQETQYF
DNA: TGTGCCAGCAGCTTAACGATTCAGGAGACCCAGTACTTC

D: TRBD1
J: TRBJ1-5
size: once
V: TRBV19
CDR3: CASSQGAHQPQHF
DNA: TGTGCCAGTAGCCAGGGGGCCCATCAGCCCCAGCATTTT

D: TRBD1
J: TRBJ1-2
size: -
V: TRBV28
CDR3: CASSFIRTGDGYTF
DNA: TGTGCCAGCAGTTTTATCAGGACAGGGGATGGCTACACCTTC

D: -
J: TRBJ1-2
size: -
V: TRBV28
CDR3: CASSRQGHGYTF
DNA: TGTGCCAGCAGCCGGCAGGGGCATGGCTACACCTTC

D: TRBD2
J: TRBJ2-1
size: once
V: TRBV24-1
CDR3: CATSGMTSMYNEQFF
DNA: TGTGCCACCAGTGGGATGACTAGCATGTACAATGAGCAGTTCTTC

D: -
J: TRBJ1-6
size: few
V: TRBV3-1/TRBV3-2
CDR3: CASSLTGLGNSPLHF
DNA: TGTGCCAGCAGCCTCACAGGGTTGGGGAATTCACCCCTCCACTTT

D: TRBD1
J: TRBJ1-4
size: few
V: TRBV27
CDR3: CASSPGQGIEKLFF
DNA: TGTGCCAGCAGTCCGGGACAGGGAATCGAAAAACTGTTTTTT

D: -
J: TRBJ1-5
size: -
V: TRBV6-6
CDR3: CASRQGNQPQHF
DNA: TGTGCCAGCAGACAGGGCAATCAGCCCCAGCATTTT

D: TRBD1
J: TRBJ2-7
size: -
V: TRBV18
CDR3: CASSPGTGIYEQYF
DNA: TGTGCCAGCTCGCCTGGGACAGGGATCTACGAGCAGTACTTC

D: TRBD2
J: TRBJ2-7
size: -
V: TRBV7-2
CDR3: CASSPPSGRGYEQYF
DNA: TGTGCCAGCAGCCCTCCCAGCGGGAGGGGATACGAGCAGTACTTC